The T cell receptor beta chain under discussion was sequenced for a study of long-term antiretroviral therapy in people with HIV. An immunoSEQ assay, version v3.0, was performed at survey level. Some clones are missing from TCRdb's copy, which holds only in-frame ones; the method was immunoSEQ multiplex PCR. Of 30,000 to 40,000 clones in the sample, roughly 79% were seen once. Findings of the study overall: Transplant donor controls retained higher diversity, though diversity increased after ART.

About this clone: The antigen remains undetermined.

This CDR3 spans 14 amino acids. Germline V CDR1 and CDR2: SEHNR, FQNEAQ (reference sequence). With 2 bases removed from V and 1 base from J, the gap between germline ends came to 8 bases. The sequenced sample was unsorted PBMCs, obtained 3 years after starting antiretroviral therapy. This TCR derives from a middle-aged man with HIV. The J gene is TRBJ1-1, the V gene TRBV7-9, with D hard to call. CDR3 sequence reads: CASSLLGGNTEAFF. Written as DNA, the CDR3 is TGTGCCAGCAGCTTATTGGGCGGGAACACTGAAGCTTTCTTT.